This T cell receptor beta chain stems from a study of blood T cell repertoires in COVID-19. For the study at large: Samples of COVID-19 (acute and convalescent) were obtained from the United States, Italy and Spain.

From germline, CDR1 is MGHDK and CDR2 SYGVNS. CDR3 length equals 12 residues. V shed 4 bases and J 6 bases; nucleotides not matched to a gene: 2. Data came from immunoSEQ multiplex PCR; TCRdb stores just in-frame clones and leaves some out. The data contain 65,000 to 90,000 clones, roughly nine tenths of them singletons. The source of this sequence is an older man with acute or convalescent COVID-19. The sequencing sample was made of peripheral blood. The J gene is TRBJ1-2, the V gene TRBV25-1; 7 nucleotides agree with TRBD1. CDR3 coding DNA: TGTGCCAGCAGTGGACAGGGTAATGGCTACACCTTC. Translated, it gives CASSGQGNGYTF.